Shown below are 15 T cell receptor beta chains from a single sample sequenced in a study of T cells in Graves' hyperthyroidism and ophthalmopathy. From RNA transcripts, TCR beta CDR3 regions were amplified. The HTBI set primed first-round TCR CDR3 RT-PCR. TCRdb passed the multiplex PCR reads through MiXCR, listing each CDR3 protein once. The sample yields 650,000 to 750,000 distinct CDR3 sequences, around 15% seen once. Sequencing was carried out using blood. The receptors were sampled from a woman aged 18-35 years with Graves' hyperthyroidism.

This clonotype was detected only a few times. This chain uses TRBV6-4 with TRBJ1-4, with 8 bases that match TRBD1. V lost 5 bases and J lost 8; bases outside the gene matches: 4. Germline CDR1 is MRHNA and CDR2 is SNTAGT. The CDR3 consists of 13 residues. The CDR3 sequence is CASSLDRGEKLFF. The CDR3 DNA follows: TGTGCCAGCAGTCTCGACAGGGGAGAAAAACTGTTTTTT.

The rearrangement links TRBV19 to TRBJ2-1; D gene ambiguous. The V and J ends lost 7 bases and 4 bases respectively, with 14 bases between them. Germline V gene sequence: CDR1 LNHDA, CDR2 SQIVND (reference sequence). There are 14 residues in the CDR3. In DNA, the CDR3 is TGTGCCAGTAATCAAGGGAAGGTTTACAATGAGCAGTTCTTC. This codes for CASNQGKVYNEQFF.

This chain joins TRBV20-1 and TRBJ2-2; TRBD2 is a possible D gene (6 bases). The CDR3 has 17 amino acids. CDR1 and CDR2 (germline): DFQATT, SNEGSKA (reference sequence). The V end was cut by 0 bases, the J end by 0 bases, with 14 bases between. Written as DNA, the CDR3 is TGCAGTGCTAGAGATTCGGGGCGGGAATCGAACACCGGGGAGCTGTTTTTT. This codes for CSARDSGRESNTGELFF.

This clonotype appeared many times. The V call is TRBV28, the J call TRBJ1-5; 9 bases align to TRBD1. The V gene's germline CDR1 is MDHEN and CDR2 SYDVKM. The V segment lost 7 bases and the J segment 6 bases; nucleotides outside the gene matches: 22. This CDR3 has 19 amino acids. The CDR3 nucleotides read TGTGCCAGCACTCAATTCCCGCGGGACAGGGCTTTTGGAGGTCAGCCCCAGCATTTT. Protein: CASTQFPRDRAFGGQPQHF.

The chain combines TRBV28 with TRBJ2-2; D may be TRBD1 or TRBD2 (5 bases each). Trimming took 3 bases from V and 0 from J, leaving 8 bases between them. The CDR3 loop spans 15 amino acids. Germline V gene data show CDR1 as MDHEN and CDR2 as SYDVKM. Here the CDR3 reads CASSFQGANTGELFF. The CDR3 DNA is TGTGCCAGCAGTTTTCAGGGAGCGAACACCGGGGAGCTGTTTTTT.

This clonotype was picked up one time. This may be a read error, as it is one base from a much larger clone. The conserved closing phenylalanine or tryptophan is absent in this CDR3, likely reflecting a read error. The gene calls are TRBV6-1 and TRBJ1-1, with a tentative D call TRBD1 (6 bases). This CDR3 is built from 14 residues. V was trimmed by 7 bases and J by 5 bases, leaving 17 bases between them. CDR1 and CDR2 (germline): MNHNS, SASEGT. CDR3 protein: CASTMHGGRTEAFL. DNA of the CDR3: TGTGCCAGCACGATGCATGGGGGCAGGACTGAAGCTTTCTTA.

This clonotype has only one observation. The chain has TRBV7-2 and TRBJ1-5; D is unclear. The length of the CDR3 is 13 residues. V was pared by 5 bases and J by 7 bases, with 12 bases between. Per the germline V gene, CDR1 is SGHTA and CDR2 is FQGNSA. The CDR3 sequence is CASSPVSGQPQHF. The CDR3 bases are TGTGCCAGCAGCCCGGTGTCGGGACAGCCCCAGCATTTT.

This clonotype was observed a handful of times. The germline gene is not matched at one end of the junction; a read error may be the cause. The chain uses TRBV7-9 and TRBJ1-1, with TRBD1 as a possible D gene (5 bases). Germline CDR1 and CDR2: SEHNR and FQNEAQ (reference sequence). The CDR3 covers 12 residues. CDR3 region: CAGSLAGWEAFF. CDR3 in DNA: TGTGCCGGCAGCTTAGCAGGGTGGGAAGCTTTCTTT.

This chain connects TRBV6-2 or TRBV6-3 to TRBJ2-7; TRBD2 matches at 11 bases. Trimming took 6 bases from V and 6 from J; bases not matched to a gene: 4. Germline V gene lookup returns CDR1 MNHEY and CDR2 SVGEGT. The CDR3 has 13 amino acids. CDR3 coding DNA: TGTGCCAGCAGCATAGCGGGAGGGAGCGAGCAGTACTTC. As protein: CASSIAGGSEQYF.

This clonotype was detected a few times. This chain connects TRBV6-4 to TRBJ1-5, with D possibly matching TRBD1 (5 bases). CDR3 size: 18 residues. V was clipped by 9 bases and J by 2 bases, with 26 bases between them. CDR1 is MRHNA, CDR2 SNTAGT, per germline. For the CDR3, the DNA is TGTGCCAGGTACTCCTGGGGGGTAGGTCCGGAGGGCAATCAGCCCCAGCATTTT. Amino acid sequence: CARYSWGVGPEGNQPQHF.

This clonotype came up many times. The chain is built from TRBV12-3 or TRBV12-4 and TRBJ2-7; D is possibly TRBD1 (5 bases). The CDR3 spans 14 residues. Trimming shortened V by 5 bases and J by 2 bases, and 13 bases separated the two germline ends. The CDR3 DNA is TGTGCCAGCAGTCCCCGGACAAAAACCTACGAGCAGTACTTC. Its translation: CASSPRTKTYEQYF.

This clonotype was detected many times. The chain uses TRBV12-3 or TRBV12-4 and TRBJ2-3; 13 bases map to TRBD2. The CDR3 totals 17 residues. Trimming took 7 bases from V and 3 from J; bases not matched to a gene: 10. The CDR3 protein is CASTGPGLAGITDTQYF. DNA for the CDR3: TGTGCCAGCACCGGACCGGGACTAGCGGGAATTACAGATACGCAGTATTTT.

The chain joins TRBV7-9 to TRBJ2-7; TRBD1 matches 9 bases. Trimming removed 6 bases from V and 6 bases from J; junction bases left unmatched: 12. This CDR3 comprises 15 residues. Per the germline V gene, CDR1 is SEHNR and CDR2 is FQNEAQ (reference sequence). CDR3 in DNA: TGTGCCAGCAGATCTGGACAGGGGCCGGGGAGCGAGCAGTACTTC. This codes for CASRSGQGPGSEQYF. The variable domain in full, completed from reference TRBV7-9 and TRBJ2-7, reads DTGVSQNPRHKITKRGQNVTFRCDPISEHNRLYWYRQTLGQGPEFLTYFQNEAQLEKSRLLSDRFSAERPKGSFSTLEIQRTEQGDSAMYLCASRSGQGPGSEQYFGPGTRLTVT.

Many counts were recorded for this clonotype. The chain recombines TRBV20-1 with TRBJ1-1; 9 nucleotides agree with TRBD1. The length of the CDR3 is 12 residues. CDR1 and CDR2 from the germline V gene are DFQATT and SNEGSKA (reference sequence). The CDR3 DNA follows: TGCAGCGCAGAGGGACAGGGAGCTGAAGCTTTCTTT. It specifies CSAEGQGAEAFF.

This clonotype was counted ten times or more. In DNA form, the CDR3 reads TGTGCCAGCAGTTCAACAGGGCTCGAGCAGTACTTC. Translating it yields CASSSTGLEQYF. The V gene is TRBV12-3 or TRBV12-4, the J gene TRBJ2-7, with D possibly TRBD1 on 6 matching bases. The CDR3 is 12 residues long. The V end lost 4 bases, the J end lost 6 bases, and 10 bases lay between the germline ends.